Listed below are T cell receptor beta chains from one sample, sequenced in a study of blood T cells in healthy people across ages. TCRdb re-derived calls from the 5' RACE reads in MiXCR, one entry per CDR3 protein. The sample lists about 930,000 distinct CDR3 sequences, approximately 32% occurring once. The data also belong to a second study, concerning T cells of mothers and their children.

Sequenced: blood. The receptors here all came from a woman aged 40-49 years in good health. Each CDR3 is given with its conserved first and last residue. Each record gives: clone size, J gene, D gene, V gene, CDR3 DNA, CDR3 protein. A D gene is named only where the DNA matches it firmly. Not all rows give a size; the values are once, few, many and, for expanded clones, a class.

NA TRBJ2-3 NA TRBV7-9 TGTGCCAGCAGCTTCGGCGGAGATTACAGGGTACGGGTCACAGATACGCAGTATTTT CASSFGGDYRVRVTDTQYF
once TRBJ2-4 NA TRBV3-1 TGTGCCAGCAGCCTACTCAGGGGTTTTGGAGAGCAGTACTTC CASSLLRGFGEQYF
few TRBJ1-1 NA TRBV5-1 TGCGCCAGCAGCCCTTGGGGGGGAAACACTGAAGCTTTCTTT CASSPWGGNTEAFF
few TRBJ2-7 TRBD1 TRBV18 TGTGCCAGCTCACTGACACAGGGGGCACACGAGCAGTACTTC CASSLTQGAHEQYF
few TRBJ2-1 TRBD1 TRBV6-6 TGTGCCAGCGGACCGGGACAGGGGGTAGGTGGGAATGAGCAGTTCTTC CASGPGQGVGGNEQFF
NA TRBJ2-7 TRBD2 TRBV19 TGTGCCAGTAGCCGACTCCTGACTAGCGGGGGGCCTGCGTACTTC CASSRLLTSGGPAYF
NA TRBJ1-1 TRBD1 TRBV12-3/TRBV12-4 TGTGCCAGCAGTTTGAGCAGAGCAGGGACAGAGATTTCCACTGAAGCTTTCTTT CASSLSRAGTEISTEAFF
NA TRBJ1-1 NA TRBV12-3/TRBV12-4 TGTGCCAGCAGTGAATGGGGCGACACTGAAGCTTTCTTT CASSEWGDTEAFF
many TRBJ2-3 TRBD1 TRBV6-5 TGTGCCAGCAGTTACCTCACAGGGGGCACAGATACGCAGTATTTT CASSYLTGGTDTQYF
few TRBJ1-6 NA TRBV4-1 TGCGCCAGCAGCCAAGACCTCAGATATTCACCCCTCCACTTT CASSQDLRYSPLHF
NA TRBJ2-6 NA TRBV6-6 TGTGCCAGCAGCGCGGACAGTTATACCTCTGGGGCCAACGTCCTGACTTTC CASSADSYTSGANVLTF
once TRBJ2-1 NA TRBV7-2 TGTGCCAGCAGCTCCCGGGTAGCGGCTCTTTACAATGAGCAGTTCTTC CASSSRVAALYNEQFF
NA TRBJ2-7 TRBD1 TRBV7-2 TGTGCCAGCAGCTTATTTACAGGGGACTACGAGCAGTACTTC CASSLFTGDYEQYF
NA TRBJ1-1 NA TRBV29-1 TGCAGCGTTGTCCGCTCATACACTGAAGCTTTCTTT CSVVRSYTEAFF
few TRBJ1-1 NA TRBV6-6 TGTGCCAGCAGTTACGGGAGGGGCGAAGCTTTCTTT CASSYGRGEAFF
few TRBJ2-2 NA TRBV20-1 TGCAGTGCCCCCGACGGGGGGCCCGGGGAGCTGTTTTTT CSAPDGGPGELFF
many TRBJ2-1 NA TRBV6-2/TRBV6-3 TGTGCCAGCAGTTACATGGACAGCACCTACAATGAGCAGTTCTTC CASSYMDSTYNEQFF
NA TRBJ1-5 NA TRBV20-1 TGCAGTGCTAGAGAGGTAGCGAGCAATCAGCCCCAGCATTTT CSAREVASNQPQHF
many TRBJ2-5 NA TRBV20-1 TGCAGTGCTAGAGATGGGAGTTCTAACAAAGAGACCCAGTACTTC CSARDGSSNKETQYF
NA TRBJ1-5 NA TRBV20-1 TGCAGTGCTCCCCCTTCTCGCAATCAGCCCCAGCATTTT CSAPPSRNQPQHF
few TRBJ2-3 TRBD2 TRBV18 TGTGCCAGCTCAGTTCGAGCGGGGGGAGGCACAGATACGCAGTATTTT CASSVRAGGGTDTQYF
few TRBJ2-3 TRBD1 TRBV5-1 TGCGCCAGCAGCGGGACAGGGTGGGAAGATACGCAGTATTTT CASSGTGWEDTQYF
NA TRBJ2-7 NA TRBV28 TGTGCCAGCAGTTTATCAGAGGGCGGGCAGTACTTC CASSLSEGGQYF
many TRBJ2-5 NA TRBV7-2 TGTGCCAGCAGCTTTCTGCGCGCACGGGAAGAGACCCAGTACTTC CASSFLRAREETQYF
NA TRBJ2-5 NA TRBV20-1 TGCAGTGCTAGGGACTTCCTCTCCTACAATGAGCAGTACTTC CSARDFLSYNEQYF
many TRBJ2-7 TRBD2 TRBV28 TGTGCCAGCAAACCGGGACTAGCGGGGCTTGAGCAGTACTTC CASKPGLAGLEQYF